This T cell receptor (beta chain) was sequenced during a study of T cell repertoires in cytomegalovirus infection. This CDR3 has 12 residues. V dropped 6 bases and J dropped 6; count of bases not matched to a gene: 2. This clonotype was seen ten or more times. No antigen is known for it. TCRdb re-derived calls from the reads in MiXCR, one entry per CDR3 protein. Of 110,000 to 150,000 distinct CDR3 sequences in the sample, roughly 32% are singletons; the top ten hold roughly half. This receptor was identified in a human donor in good health (CMV status not recorded). Some clones in this sample may be carry-over from other donors' samples. The material sequenced was CD8+ T cells from cultured PBMCs, taken from culture after CMV antigen stimulation. This chain uses TRBV12-3 or TRBV12-4 with TRBJ2-3, with TRBD2 matching over 8 bases. As DNA, the CDR3 is TGTGCCAGCAGCCCGGGGGGGGATACGCAGTATTTT. Protein: CASSPGGDTQYF.